A selection of T cell receptor beta chains follows, all from one sample in a study of blood T cells in healthy people across ages. Via MiXCR, TCRdb re-called the 5' RACE reads, giving one row per CDR3 protein. The repertoire consists of approximately 800,000 distinct CDR3 sequences, with about 53% occurring once and the leading ten covering under 50%. The sample consisted of blood. The receptors derive from an elderly man in good health. Each CDR3 is given with its conserved first and last residue. Rows may omit the clone size; those that give it use once, few, many or a size class.

CDR3 protein: CASSAAGQAREKLFF; clone size: -; V gene: TRBV25-1; J gene: TRBJ1-4
CDR3 protein: CASSLYETGGSGELFF; clone size: -; V gene: TRBV7-9; J gene: TRBJ2-2
CDR3 protein: CASGFQRETEAFF; clone size: once; V gene: TRBV7-3; J gene: TRBJ1-1
CDR3 protein: CASSPYQGVRQGGNEQFF; clone size: -; V gene: TRBV3-1; J gene: TRBJ2-1
CDR3 protein: CASRGGTDTGELFF; clone size: -; V gene: TRBV12-3/TRBV12-4; J gene: TRBJ2-2
CDR3 protein: CASSQVGTANTEAFF; clone size: -; V gene: TRBV3-1; J gene: TRBJ1-1
CDR3 protein: CASSAMGGQGGYF; clone size: -; V gene: TRBV2; J gene: TRBJ2-5
CDR3 protein: CASSPWAQETQYF; clone size: -; V gene: TRBV27; J gene: TRBJ2-5
CDR3 protein: CASSLAGTSGRSEQYF; clone size: -; V gene: TRBV7-8; J gene: TRBJ2-4
CDR3 protein: CASSYGLQPADTQYF; clone size: -; V gene: TRBV6-6; J gene: TRBJ2-3
CDR3 protein: CASSSPRSSGRGEQFF; clone size: -; V gene: TRBV7-2; J gene: TRBJ2-1
CDR3 protein: CAAGTGQREQYF; clone size: -; V gene: TRBV28; J gene: TRBJ2-7
CDR3 protein: CASSQSGRPYNEQFF; clone size: -; V gene: TRBV7-2; J gene: TRBJ2-1
CDR3 protein: CASSVEASGNTIYF; clone size: -; V gene: TRBV9; J gene: TRBJ1-3
CDR3 protein: CASSLTGGKTEAFF; clone size: -; V gene: TRBV11-2; J gene: TRBJ1-1
CDR3 protein: CASSSGHYEQYF; clone size: few; V gene: TRBV7-9; J gene: TRBJ2-7
CDR3 protein: CASSLSSGPHEQYF; clone size: -; V gene: TRBV5-1; J gene: TRBJ2-7
CDR3 protein: CASSPRQGTQPQHF; clone size: few; V gene: TRBV7-2; J gene: TRBJ1-5
CDR3 protein: CASSKATGPGANVLTF; clone size: few; V gene: TRBV5-1; J gene: TRBJ2-6
CDR3 protein: CASSGANYGYTF; clone size: many; V gene: TRBV2; J gene: TRBJ1-2
CDR3 protein: CSALTGVQETQYF; clone size: once; V gene: TRBV20-1; J gene: -
CDR3 protein: CASSPSRGQETQYF; clone size: -; V gene: TRBV25-1; J gene: TRBJ2-5
CDR3 protein: CASSPEVARGIYGYTF; clone size: few; V gene: TRBV6-1; J gene: TRBJ1-2
CDR3 protein: CATSRVPGQGYEQYF; clone size: -; V gene: TRBV15; J gene: TRBJ2-7
CDR3 protein: CAIRGTGQTYEQYF; clone size: -; V gene: TRBV10-3; J gene: TRBJ2-7
CDR3 protein: CSARGGERSSYNSPLHF; clone size: few; V gene: TRBV20-1; J gene: TRBJ1-6
CDR3 protein: CSVGTGIDYGYTF; clone size: few; V gene: TRBV29-1; J gene: TRBJ1-2
CDR3 protein: CASGGGPNTEAFF; clone size: -; V gene: TRBV4-2; J gene: TRBJ1-1
CDR3 protein: CASSSRMGGEQFF; clone size: -; V gene: TRBV7-3; J gene: TRBJ2-1
CDR3 protein: CSANRVVDSPLHF; clone size: -; V gene: TRBV20-1; J gene: TRBJ1-6
CDR3 protein: CASSFGGGKNIQYF; clone size: few; V gene: TRBV12-3/TRBV12-4; J gene: TRBJ2-4
CDR3 protein: CSVEDDGSYEQYF; clone size: few; V gene: TRBV29-1; J gene: TRBJ2-7
CDR3 protein: CASSQARGLAGSSYNEQFF; clone size: -; V gene: TRBV4-2; J gene: TRBJ2-1
CDR3 protein: CASSLVRRVANVLTF; clone size: -; V gene: TRBV11-2; J gene: TRBJ2-6
CDR3 protein: CATSRGGSSGYQETQYF; clone size: few; V gene: TRBV15; J gene: TRBJ2-5
CDR3 protein: CASSGGQGGYTF; clone size: -; V gene: TRBV5-5; J gene: TRBJ1-2
CDR3 protein: CASSSHSPYEQYF; clone size: few; V gene: TRBV6-2/TRBV6-3; J gene: TRBJ2-7
CDR3 protein: CASSLFPQANTGELFF; clone size: -; V gene: TRBV7-2; J gene: TRBJ2-2
CDR3 protein: CSARVGGQVAGYTF; clone size: few; V gene: TRBV20-1; J gene: TRBJ1-2
CDR3 protein: CSAQGEETQYF; clone size: -; V gene: TRBV20-1; J gene: TRBJ2-5
CDR3 protein: CASSPGQGGAGANVLTF; clone size: -; V gene: TRBV11-3; J gene: TRBJ2-6
CDR3 protein: CAILAGLTPTDTQYF; clone size: -; V gene: TRBV10-3; J gene: TRBJ2-3
CDR3 protein: CASSSWDTNTDTQYF; clone size: -; V gene: TRBV7-2; J gene: TRBJ2-3
CDR3 protein: CSARVPAGGTGELFF; clone size: -; V gene: TRBV20-1; J gene: TRBJ2-2
CDR3 protein: CASRSTSGSGDTQYF; clone size: few; V gene: TRBV11-3; J gene: TRBJ2-3
CDR3 protein: CASRKREGIDTQYF; clone size: few; V gene: TRBV6-5; J gene: TRBJ2-3
CDR3 protein: CASSSSRRYTDMQYF; clone size: -; V gene: TRBV12-3/TRBV12-4; J gene: TRBJ2-3